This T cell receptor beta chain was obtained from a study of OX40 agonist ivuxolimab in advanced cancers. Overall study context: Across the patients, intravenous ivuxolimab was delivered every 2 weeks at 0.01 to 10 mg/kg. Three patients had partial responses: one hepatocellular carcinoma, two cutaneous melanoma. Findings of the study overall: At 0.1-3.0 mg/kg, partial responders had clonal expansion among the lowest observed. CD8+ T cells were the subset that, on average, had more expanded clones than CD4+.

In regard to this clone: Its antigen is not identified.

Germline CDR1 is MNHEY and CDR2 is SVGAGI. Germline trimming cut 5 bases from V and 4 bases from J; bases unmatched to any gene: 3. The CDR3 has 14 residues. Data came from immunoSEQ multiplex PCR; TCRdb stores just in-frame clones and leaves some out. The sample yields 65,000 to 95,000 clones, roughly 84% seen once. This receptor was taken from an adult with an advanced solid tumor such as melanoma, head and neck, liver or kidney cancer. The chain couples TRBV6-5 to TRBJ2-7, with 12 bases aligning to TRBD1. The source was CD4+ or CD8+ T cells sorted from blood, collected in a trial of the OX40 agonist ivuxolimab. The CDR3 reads CASSQGQGAYEQYF. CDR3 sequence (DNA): TGTGCCAGCAGTCAGGGACAGGGGGCGTACGAGCAGTACTTC.